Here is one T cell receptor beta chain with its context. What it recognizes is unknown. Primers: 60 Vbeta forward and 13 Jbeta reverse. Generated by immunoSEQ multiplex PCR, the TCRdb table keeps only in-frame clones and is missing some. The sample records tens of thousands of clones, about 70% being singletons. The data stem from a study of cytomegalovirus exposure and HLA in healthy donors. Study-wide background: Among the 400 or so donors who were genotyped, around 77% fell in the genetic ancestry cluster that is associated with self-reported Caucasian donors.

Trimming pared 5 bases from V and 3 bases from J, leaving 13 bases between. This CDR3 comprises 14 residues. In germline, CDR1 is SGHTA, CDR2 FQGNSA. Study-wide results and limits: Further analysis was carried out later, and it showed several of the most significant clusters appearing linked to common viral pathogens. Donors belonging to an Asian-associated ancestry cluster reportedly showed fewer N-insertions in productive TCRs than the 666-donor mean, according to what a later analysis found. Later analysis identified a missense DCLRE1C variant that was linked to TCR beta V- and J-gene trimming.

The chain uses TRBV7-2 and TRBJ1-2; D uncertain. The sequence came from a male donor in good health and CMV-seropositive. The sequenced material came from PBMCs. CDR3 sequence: CASSPRLRDYGYTF. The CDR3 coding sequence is TGTGCCAGCAGCCCGAGACTTCGTGACTATGGCTACACCTTC.